The sequence of this TCR beta chain was determined in a study of cytomegalovirus exposure and HLA in healthy donors (dated by TCRdb to about 2017). Some background on the complete study: An earlier analysis of a few hundred of the donors reported approximately 280 Gb of sequence data and 95 million to 120 million unique TCR beta sequences obtained from about 179 million T cells. The number of typed donors differed by locus: roughly 629-640 for A, B, C, DRB1 and DQB1; 500 to 550 for DQA1; 606 for DPA1; and some 450 for DPB1. An earlier analysis of 450 to 750 of the donors used high-throughput TCR beta sequencing to judge whether each TCR beta V gene segment behaved as functional or pseudogenic. Across some 400 genotyped donors of the cohort, an average of approximately 240,000 unique TCR beta nucleotide sequences per donor were sequenced, and 15% to 20% of those sequences were non-productive. A separate validation cohort of 100 to 150 different subjects was used in addition to the roughly 700-subject first cohort. Roughly five DR-DQ haplotypes were handled as single units for association and clustering, since linkage in the cohort was strong. The study profiled the T cell repertoires of hundreds of subjects by immunosequencing and related them to cytomegalovirus serostatus. A later genetic analysis used genome-wide SNP genotypes for about 55% of the 666 donors, treating that subset as a discovery cohort. Both class I and class II loci were covered by HLA typing, at four-digit resolution. The later analysis used no new phenotypic data to find candidate immune exposures, relying instead on TCR beta sequences and their occurrence across donors. To predict cytomegalovirus infection status, the study combined high-throughput TCR immunosequencing, statistical association of individual TCRs with disease status, and machine learning. Approximately 300 gigabases of sequencing data and around 85 million unique TCR sequences made up an early release that covered 500 to 700 HLA-typed donors. A later analysis re-analyzed previously published TCR beta repertoires from 650 to 800 donors and added high-resolution HLA genotyping to study TCR occurrence patterns. The study was designed to test whether signatures of past pathogen exposure could be identified by cataloging public T cell receptors. Every repertoire in the discovery cohort had been generated on one and the same sequencing platform. Alongside the repertoire data, information on donor age, sex, ethnicity and CMV serostatus was compiled. Of the 398 genotyped donors, 75% to 85% were placed in the genetic ancestry cluster associated with self-reported Caucasian donors.

The cohort was made up of 666 healthy bone marrow donors. Cohort members were all nominally healthy when sampled, although unrecorded immune exposures were likely present. The donor tested CMV seropositive, placing the donor among the 250 to 350 seropositive members of the cohort. Each donor provided a peripheral blood sample, and peripheral blood mononuclear cells were used for TCR beta sequencing. The Qiagen DNeasy Blood Extraction Kit was used to extract genomic DNA from the blood cell samples. Regarding this clone: Its antigen remains undetermined. No much larger clonotype is one base removed from it; base qualities were not supplied.

Overall study outcomes, separate from this receptor: In the study, roughly 160 TCR beta chains were listed as associated with cytomegalovirus. A further reported finding was that TCR beta sequences accurately predicted the HLA-A and HLA-B alleles for most subjects in the first cohort. HLA typing was unavailable for some donors at each locus, so association tests used only the typed subset. A later genetic analysis associated a missense DCLRE1C variant with V-gene and J-gene trimming of TCR beta chains, and an independent cohort replicated the association. CMV serostatus was the only immune exposure information available for the cohort. The 87-base-pair reads could not distinguish some IMGT-functional V segments, including TRBV6-2 and TRBV6-3, so those segments were excluded. Because counts were too low, roughly 18 rarely observed V segments, including chromosome 9 orphons, were left out of the earlier analysis of approximately 580 of the donors. A few of the identified cytomegalovirus-associated TCR beta chains were confirmed in vitro to be specific for cytomegalovirus antigens. A later analysis associated about 18,000 TCR beta sequences with specific HLA alleles at a false discovery rate of 0.05. Most TCR sequences were observed very rarely across donors, whereas some public TCRs were present in many individuals. This cohort had only TCR beta chains sequenced, and the lack of alpha or paired-chain data limited which features could be detected. The authors suggested that the approach could potentially be extended to other disease states and immunological phenotypes. In a later analysis, HLA-associated TCR beta chains were found to be more clonally expanded and to have lower generation probabilities than equally common non-associated chains. Presence/absence analyses assumed roughly uniform sequencing depth across donors, an assumption that may not hold. The sequencing pipeline was judged likely to have produced a cluster of highly shared sequence variants as a technical artifact. Linkage disequilibrium might explain the correlated functional status among segregating V segments, but an unknown experimental factor could not be ruled out. According to a later genetic analysis, donors in an Asian-associated ancestry cluster had fewer N-insertions in productive TCRs than the approximately 690-donor mean. A later analysis reported that several top co-occurrence clusters appeared linked to parvovirus B19, influenza, CMV and Epstein-Barr virus. When HLA alleles, especially DR and DQ, strongly co-occurred, attributing TCR associations to individual alleles was difficult. In an earlier analysis of fewer than 750 of the donors, most TCR beta V segments were observed in productive rearrangements about 87% or about 30% of the time, broadly matching IMGT annotations. The classifier was reported to diagnose cytomegalovirus status with high specificity and sensitivity in both the original and validation cohorts. A later analysis found that most CMV-associated TCR beta chains appeared HLA-restricted, with HLA associations seemingly driven largely by CMV exposure. A later analysis found that TCR association rates varied across HLA loci, with DRB1 alleles showing the most associated TCRs and HLA-C alleles the fewest.

CDR1 and CDR2, per the germline V gene (reference sequence), are LNHDA and SQIVND. The germline V and J ends show losses of 9 bases and 3 bases respectively, and no gene match explains 13 bases of the junction. CDR3 length: 16 amino acids, cysteine to phenylalanine. Just the 48-base CDR3 DNA is kept, in frame starting at base 1. Library method: the immunoSEQ multiplex PCR assay. For the multiplex PCR, a mixture combining 60 forward primers for TCR Vbeta segments and 13 reverse primers for TCR Jbeta segments was used. The CDR3 region of rearranged TCR beta genes was amplified from genomic DNA by a multiplex PCR assay. On the Illumina HiSeq System, the amplified TCR beta libraries were sequenced as 87-base-pair reads. The study's own analysis went as follows. A later analysis counted about 80 million unique TCR beta chains across the 550 to 800 repertoires, and around 9.9 million of these chains were shared by at least two donors. Raw reads were error-corrected and collapsed into unique sequences by a nearest-neighbor algorithm in which closely related sequences were merged to remove PCR and sequencing errors. To assign V, D and J gene segments, CDR3 sequences were aligned to IMGT reference sequences. For a sequence to be retained, a match of at least six nucleotides to both a V gene segment and a J gene segment was required. A rearrangement was called productive if the CDR3 had no stop codons and remained in frame with V and J, and every other rearrangement was called non-productive. Following IMGT convention, CDR3 was defined as the stretch from the second conserved V-encoded cysteine to the conserved J-encoded phenylalanine. The earlier analysis of 587 of the donors excluded any sequence lacking an unambiguous match to a single V gene segment. An earlier analysis of about 600 of the donors called V segments functional above 56.7% productive rearrangements and segregating when the between-donor standard deviation exceeded 5%. A statistical classification framework was developed to diagnose cytomegalovirus status using the catalog of TCR beta chain sequences. In a later analysis, V and J genes were assigned by comparing TCR nucleotide sequences against IMGT/GENE-DB human TR gene sequences. The TCRdist pipeline was used in a later analysis to assign CDR3 sequences and most-parsimonious VDJ recombination scenarios. In a later analysis, each TCR beta chain was defined by its CDR3 amino acid sequence together with its V-gene family, and reads lacking a unique V-gene family were excluded. As a way to deal with suspected cross-contamination and a sequencing artifact, a later analysis dropped under 600 nucleotide sequences that were highly shared and had low generation probability. In a later analysis, a clonal expansion index for each public chain was calculated from normalized within-repertoire ranks of inferred template counts. A later analysis computed generation probabilities with a VDJ recombination model fitted to out-of-frame rearrangements, and checked the results against IGoR. A later analysis scored TCR-TCR, TCR-HLA and TCR-CMV co-occurrence with hypergeometric tests, applying a repertoire-size bias correction to TCR pairs. A later analysis estimated false discovery rates by permuting HLA or CMV assignments 20 times. A later analysis grouped co-occurring TCRs with DBSCAN, adding TCRdist sequence similarity when clustering within HLA-allele-positive subsets. For co-occurrence clustering, repertoires with fewer than 30,000 or more than 120,000 public chains were excluded, along with about five repertoires with anomalous nucleotide sharing. TCRdb obtained this table from immuneACCESS and retained in-frame rearrangements with V and J assigned. These tables miss some clones; where compared with another copy, unresolved V genes account for less than half of the shortfall, and the remainder is unexplained. The V and J calls and clone size come from that table; D and trimming were worked out from the DNA. For this sample the table gives approximately 190,000 clones, of which 75% to 90% were detected only once. Clones ranked in the top ten supply approximately 6% of the sample.

Sequences were obtained from PBMCs. The TCR comes from a man aged 35-49 years in good health and CMV-seropositive. The chain uses TRBV19 and TRBJ2-3; the central 9 bases match TRBD2. For the CDR3, the sequence is CASNPTASGVTDTQYF. The nucleotide sequence reads TGTGCCAGCAACCCCACAGCTAGCGGGGTAACAGATACGCAGTATTTT.